The TCR beta chain described here comes from a study of blood T cell repertoires in COVID-19 (dated by TCRdb to between 2020 and 2021). Study-level background: The collaborator samples originated in the United States, Italy and Spain and spanned the acute and convalescent phases of COVID-19. The prospective study material was composed of cDNA or gDNA derived from T cells, B-cell-depleted T cells, or PBMCs. The dataset comprised deeply sampled blood TCRbeta repertoires from subjects exposed to, actively infected with, or recovered from COVID-19. The repertoires were released in a freely available public database meant as a resource for research on the immune response to SARS-CoV-2. Samples were obtained from the ongoing ImmuneRACE study (first 160 participants) and from over 1,000 subjects provided by 6 global collaborators. The sample metadata nearly always contained a de-identified subject ID, COVID-19 status, age in years and sex. Where HLA class I and class II types were available, the types were taken from metadata supplied by the sample provider, not from assay-based typing. The study at large found these results: How much clinical and demographic metadata was included differed by source and by participant, and the metadata was provided uncurated.

This clone was observed once. Its antigen is still unknown. Base-call qualities are not available, and no considerably larger clone is one nucleotide away. The V end gives up 4 bases and the J end 3 bases, leaving 8 bases in the junction not matched to a gene. CDR1 KGHSH and CDR2 LQKENI are derived from the germline V gene. The CDR3 goes from the cysteine to the phenylalanine over 16 residues. Only the CDR3 DNA is retained, 48 bases long and in frame from the first base. The immunoSEQ Assay, a bias-controlled multiplex PCR, was used to amplify TCRbeta CDR3 regions from genomic DNA. The original methods were these. The number of nucleated cells in each sample was estimated from the amplification of reference gene primers within the assay. To quantify the absolute abundance of each unique TCRbeta CDR3 rearrangement, sequence reads were collapsed and filtered. Productive Simpson clonality was computed per sample as the square root of Simpson's diversity index over productive rearrangements. This is the immuneACCESS table as TCRdb keeps it, with only in-frame sequences that have V and J called. A part of the clones is gone; compared with another copy, unresolved V genes explain less than half, and the rest is unexplained. The DNA gave D and trimming, while V, J and clone size come from that table. Within this sample are about 370,000 clones, with approximately 93% of them counted one time only. 0.8% to 0.9% of the sample is in the top ten clones.

Enrolling through a virtual design, the prospective study's participants ranged in age from roughly 18 to 89 years and lived across roughly 23 United States geographic areas. Cohort assignment in the prospective study relied on participant-reported clinical history from a screening survey and a study questionnaire. Exposed participants had been in contact, within 2 weeks of entering the study, with a person who had a PCR-confirmed or clinician-diagnosed case of COVID-19. Each participant in the prospective study had whole blood, serum and a nasopharyngeal or oropharyngeal swab collected by mobile phlebotomists. Prospective study participants could optionally give additional blood draws and questionnaires over an approximately 2-month period. Before DNA extraction, blood samples from the prospective study were shipped at room temperature or frozen.

Material for sequencing was PBMCs or T cells enriched from blood (not recorded which). The rearranged chain carries TRBV18 and TRBJ2-1, and 8 bases in between align with TRBD2. The sequence came from a woman between 40 and 55 years old who had been exposed to COVID-19. The nucleotides are TGTGCCAGCTCACTCCGGGGTAGCGGGGTCTACAATGAGCAGTTCTTC. Translated, this gives CASSLRGSGVYNEQFF.